These 18 T cell receptor beta chains came from one sample sequenced in a study of response to subunit inactivated influenza vaccine. TCRdb used MiXCR to reprocess the RT-PCR reads, holding one entry per CDR3 protein. The sample shows around 480,000 distinct CDR3 sequences, 9.5% to 13% of them seen only once. The sample consisted of PBMCs from blood, taken about 6 weeks after vaccination. The origin of the receptors is a man between 45 and 60 years old who received an inactivated influenza vaccine.

This clonotype has at least ten counts. This rearrangement joins TRBV4-3 to TRBJ2-1, with a possible D match to TRBD1 (5 bases). CDR1 is LGHNA, CDR2 YSLEER, per germline. The V end was cut by 0 bases, the J end by 0 bases, with 15 bases between. The CDR3 spans 18 residues. The DNA of the CDR3 is TGCGCCAGCAGCCAAGACCCCCCGACAGTTAGCTCCTACAATGAGCAGTTCTTC. Amino acids: CASSQDPPTVSSYNEQFF.

This clonotype was seen more than once but under ten times. The genes are TRBV10-3 and TRBJ2-1; TRBD1 matches at 8 bases. Per germline, CDR1 ENHRY and CDR2 SYGVKD. The V and J ends lost 8 bases and 7 bases, in that order; junction bases with no gene match: 16. The CDR3 is 16 residues long. The CDR3 DNA reads TGTGCCATCGGAAAGACTGACAGGGGAATGGGGAATGAGCAGTTCTTC. Translated, it gives CAIGKTDRGMGNEQFF.

This clonotype turned up a few times. This rearrangement joins TRBV20-1 to TRBJ2-5, with 7 positions matching TRBD2. Germline V CDR1 and CDR2: DFQATT, SNEGSKA (reference sequence). V was pared by 2 bases and J by 5 bases, with 8 bases of the junction left unmatched. The CDR3 is 14 residues long. This chain's CDR3 is CSARKLTGGETQYF. The CDR3 DNA reads as TGCAGTGCTAGAAAGCTAACCGGGGGGGAGACCCAGTACTTC.

This clonotype was detected ten times or more. This chain uses TRBV2 with TRBJ2-3; D is possibly TRBD2 (6 bases). Trimming took off 2 bases at V and 6 bases at J, with 12 bases between the two ends. The CDR3 totals 14 residues. Germline CDR1 SNHLY, CDR2 FYNNEI. The DNA of the CDR3 is TGTGCCAGCAGTGAACCCGGGGGTCGCGATACGCAGTATTTT. Translation: CASSEPGGRDTQYF.

The V call is TRBV11-1, the J call TRBJ2-3; D might be TRBD2 (6 bases). The germline CDR1 and CDR2 sequences are SGHAT and FQDESV (reference sequence). This CDR3 has 18 residues. Trimming left V 2 bases short and J 1 base short, with 19 bases between. CDR3 DNA: TGTGCCAGCAGCTTAAACTCGGGTCGGCTAGCGCGCACAGATACGCAGTATTTT. This sequence encodes CASSLNSGRLARTDTQYF. The complete variable domain, with remaining parts taken from reference TRBV11-1 and TRBJ2-3, reads EAEVAQSPRYKITEKSQAVAFWCDPISGHATLYWYRQILGQGPELLVQFQDESVVDDSQLPKDRFSAERLKGVDSTLKIQPAELGDSAMYLCASSLNSGRLARTDTQYFGPGTRLTVL.

This clonotype was observed a handful of times. One junction end disagrees with the germline gene, perhaps due to a read error. The V call is TRBV20-1, the J call TRBJ1-1; unclear D gene. CDR3 length: 16 residues. CDR1 and CDR2 (germline): DFQATT, SNEGSKA (reference sequence). The CDR3 region has the DNA TGCAGTGCTAGAGATCTACGAGACTGGGCGAACGCTGAAGCTTTCTTT. It translates to CSARDLRDWANAEAFF.

V usage is TRBV27 and J usage is TRBJ2-5; 9 nucleotides line up with TRBD1. With V trimmed by 3 bases and J by 7 bases, 6 bases remained unmatched. The CDR3 covers 14 residues. Germline values: CDR1 MNHEY, CDR2 SMNVEV (reference sequence). This chain's CDR3 is CASSLGTGKATQYF. DNA of the CDR3: TGTGCCAGCAGTTTGGGGACAGGGAAGGCGACCCAGTACTTC.

This clonotype was recorded many times. The chain couples TRBV5-5 to TRBJ2-7; TRBD1 matches 9 bases. The CDR3 has 15 amino acids. V trimming: 2 bases; J trimming: 2 bases; junction bases outside the gene matches: 5. Per germline, CDR1 SGHKS and CDR2 YYEKEE (reference sequence). The CDR3, as DNA: TGTGCCAGCAGCTTCACCGGGACAGGGACCTACGAGCAGTACTTC. This codes for CASSFTGTGTYEQYF.

The chain carries TRBV3-1 and TRBJ2-2; 10 nucleotides agree with TRBD2. The CDR3 loop spans 18 amino acids. V trimming: 0 bases; J trimming: 3 bases; junction bases outside the gene matches: 7. Germline V gene lookup returns CDR1 LGHDT and CDR2 YNNKEL (reference sequence). The CDR3 nucleotides are TGTGCCAGCAGCCAAGAACGTCTAGCGGGAGTCCACACCGGGGAGCTGTTTTTT. Amino acid sequence: CASSQERLAGVHTGELFF.

This clonotype was seen ten or more times. The chain carries TRBV20-1 and TRBJ2-5; D may be TRBD1 (6 bases). The CDR3 totals 18 residues. Germline V gene data show CDR1 as DFQATT and CDR2 as SNEGSKA (reference sequence). V lost 2 bases and J lost 1, with 23 bases in between. In DNA, the CDR3 is TGCAGTGCTAGACCAAGGACAGTCGACCACCTTTTCCAAGAGACCCAGTACTTC. Its protein is CSARPRTVDHLFQETQYF.

In its sample, this clonotype was seen a few times. The chain employs TRBV15 and TRBJ1-6, with 7 bases matching TRBD1. V was pared by 1 base and J by 8 bases, with 11 bases of the junction left unmatched. CDR1 and CDR2 (germline): LNHNV, YYDKDF (reference sequence). CDR3 length: 17 amino acids. The CDR3 region is CATSRVDWQGVDSPLHF. In DNA form, the CDR3 reads TGTGCCACCAGCAGAGTGGATTGGCAGGGGGTCGATTCACCCCTCCACTTT.

This clonotype was found a few times. V gene TRBV5-1 combines with J gene TRBJ2-5; D is possibly TRBD2 (5 bases). This CDR3 is built from 16 residues. The germline CDR1 and CDR2 sequences are SGHRS and YFSETQ. Trimming pared 0 bases from V and 4 bases from J, leaving 16 bases between. This chain's CDR3 is CASSLGLGSGGETQYF. The DNA of the CDR3 is TGCGCCAGCAGCTTGGGGTTAGGGAGCGGAGGAGAGACCCAGTACTTC.

This clonotype was seen a handful of times. The chain employs TRBV21-1 and TRBJ2-3; no DNA check was done on the table's D call, TRBD1. TRBV21-1 corresponds to a pseudogene. The CDR3 extends over 14 amino acids. The DNA of the CDR3 is TGTGCCAGCAGCAGACAGTACTTTTCAGATACGCAGTATTTT. Amino acid sequence: CASSRQYFSDTQYF.

This clonotype was found many times. CDR3 bases: TGTGCCAGCAGCACGACAGGGGCCGCTCTTCTCACTGAAGCTTTCTTT. The encoded protein is CASSTTGAALLTEAFF. The chain combines TRBV7-9 with TRBJ1-1, with 8 positions matching TRBD1. CDR3 size: 16 residues. The J segment lost 4 bases and the V segment lost 5 bases, leaving 12 bases of the junction unmatched. Germline V gene data show CDR1 as SEHNR and CDR2 as FQNEAQ (reference sequence).

The V and J genes are TRBV7-9 and TRBJ1-2; D gene uncertain. Germline V gives CDR1 SEHNR, CDR2 FQNEAQ (reference sequence). The CDR3 totals 15 residues. Trimming shortened V by 2 bases and J by 0 bases, and 10 bases separated the two germline ends. For the CDR3, the DNA is TGTGCCAGCAGCTTAAAGGGAACTTCTAACTATGGCTACACCTTC. Translating gives CASSLKGTSNYGYTF.

This clonotype was seen at least ten times. This sequence joins TRBV7-8 and TRBJ2-7; 7 positions agree with TRBD2. The CDR3 is made up of 10 amino acids. Trimming cost V 6 bases and J 8 bases; bases outside gene matches: 1. Germline V gene data show CDR1 as SGHVS and CDR2 as FQNEAQ. As DNA, the CDR3 is TGTGCCAGCAGTGGGACTAAGCAGTACTTC. This encodes CASSGTKQYF.

In this sample, this clonotype turned up many times. The chain joins TRBV24-1 to TRBJ2-3, with unresolved D. CDR1 and CDR2 from the germline V gene are KGHDR and SFDVKD. The CDR3 is 14 residues long. With 8 bases removed from V and 5 bases from J, the gap between germline ends came to 16 bases. The chain's CDR3 is CATMAWGGVDTQYF. DNA for the CDR3: TGTGCCACCATGGCCTGGGGTGGGGTAGATACGCAGTATTTT.

The gene calls are TRBV19 and TRBJ2-1; D gene uncertain. Trimming pared 0 bases from V and 10 bases from J, leaving 10 bases between. This CDR3 has 13 residues. CDR1 is LNHDA, CDR2 SQIVND, per germline (reference sequence). CDR3 sequence reads: CASSIDLPAEQFF. DNA for the CDR3: TGTGCCAGTAGTATAGATCTGCCAGCGGAGCAGTTCTTC.